The 5 T cell receptor beta chains reported below all come from one sample, sequenced in a study of blood T cell repertoires in COVID-19 (dated by TCRdb to the early 2020s). The library relied on the immunoSEQ multiplex PCR assay. TCRdb's version of the immuneACCESS table is confined to in-frame rearrangements and falls short of the full clone set. An unresolved V gene accounts for under half of the shortfall where checked; the remainder is of unknown origin. The sample table contains fewer than 350,000 clones; only one count was recorded for approximately 91% of them. The ten largest make up over 2% of the sample. The specimen sequenced was PBMCs or T cells enriched from blood (not recorded which). These receptors all stem from a woman aged 40 to 49 with acute COVID-19.

CDR3 in amino acids: CASSRGTVNEKLFF. CDR3 bases: TGTGCCAGCAGCAGAGGGACAGTAAATGAAAAACTGTTTTTT. This chain links TRBV5-5 with TRBJ1-4; 7 positions match TRBD1. The CDR3 loop spans 14 amino acids. The germline CDR1 and CDR2 sequences are SGHKS and YYEKEE (reference sequence). Trimming took 4 bases from V and 5 from J; bases not matched to a gene: 5.

The chain carries TRBV11-2 and TRBJ2-1; possibly TRBD2 for D (5 bases). Germline V gene data show CDR1 as SGHAT and CDR2 as FQNNGV. The CDR3 is made up of 15 amino acids. The V gene lost 5 bases and the J gene lost 0 bases, with 11 bases spanning the gap. The CDR3 sequence: CASSVLSGSYNEQFF. The CDR3, as DNA: TGTGCCAGCAGCGTTTTAAGCGGCTCCTACAATGAGCAGTTCTTC.

The chain has TRBV15 and TRBJ2-7, with 10 bases lining up with TRBD2. The CDR3 is made up of 16 amino acids. CDR1 and CDR2 from the germline V gene are LNHNV and YYDKDF (reference sequence). With V trimmed by 3 bases and J by 1 base, 6 bases remained unmatched. In DNA, the CDR3 is TGTGCCACCAGCAGCTGGACTAGCGGAGTATCCTACGAGCAGTACTTC. This encodes CATSSWTSGVSYEQYF.

The chain recombines TRBV3-1 (or the pseudogene TRBV3-2) with TRBJ1-1; TRBD1 might be the D (5 bases). The germline V and J ends were trimmed by 4 bases and 1 base, with 13 bases remaining between them. CDR1 is LGHDT, CDR2 YNNKEL, per germline (reference sequence). The CDR3 is 15 amino acids. The CDR3 reads CASSPFGGANTEAFF. The CDR3 DNA sequence: TGTGCCAGCAGCCCTTTCGGAGGGGCGAACACTGAAGCTTTCTTT.

The CDR3 nucleotides read TGTGCCAGCAGTTACCAAGGGGGTGAGGGCTACACCTTC. Protein sequence: CASSYQGGEGYTF. The gene calls are TRBV28 and TRBJ1-2, with a weak D call TRBD1 (6 bases). The CDR3 spans 13 residues. The germline CDR1 and CDR2 sequences are MDHEN and SYDVKM. V was clipped by 4 bases and J by 8 bases, with 14 bases between them.